The 25 T cell receptor beta chains in this list originate from one sample, sequenced in a study of T cell repertoires in cytomegalovirus infection. TCRdb re-analysed the reads in MiXCR, keeping a single row per CDR3 protein. The table lists about 260,000 distinct CDR3 sequences, roughly 9.1% of them singletons. The sequencing input was PBMCs. The receptors were gathered from a human donor in good health (CMV status not recorded). Some clones in this sample may be carry-over from other donors' samples.

This clonotype was found many times. The CDR3 DNA is TGTGCCAGCAGTTCCGGGACTAGCTTTTTTTATAGTGAGCAGTTCTTC. Protein sequence: CASSSGTSFFYSEQFF. V and J are TRBV7-2 and TRBJ2-1; 9 bases align to TRBD2. The V gene end was trimmed by 6 bases and the J gene end by 9 bases; junction bases not matched to a gene: 15. This CDR3 region has 16 residues. Looked up from germline, CDR1 is SGHTA and CDR2 is FQGNSA.

This clonotype was observed a handful of times. The gene calls are TRBV5-1 and TRBJ2-5, with 10 bases lining up with TRBD2. V shed 6 bases, J shed 5 bases, and the junction held 10 bases outside the gene matches. Looked up from germline, CDR1 is SGHRS and CDR2 is YFSETQ. CDR3 length equals 15 residues. CDR3 nucleotide sequence: TGCGCCAGCACCAGCGGGGGGGCCGCTGAGGAGACCCAGTACTTC. Protein: CASTSGGAAEETQYF.

There are a few counts of this clonotype. The V gene is TRBV5-3, the J gene TRBJ2-1; D may be TRBD2 (5 bases). TRBV5-3 is identified as an open reading frame with a role that is uncertain. Trimming cost V 8 bases and J 0 bases, with 18 bases left between them. This CDR3 has 16 amino acids. This CDR3 reads CASRHGGGSSYNEQFF. The CDR3 coding sequence is TGTGCCAGCAGACACGGAGGCGGAAGCTCCTACAATGAGCAGTTCTTC.

This clonotype was seen many times. The rearrangement joins TRBV7-2 to TRBJ2-7; a possible D gene is TRBD2 (6 bases). The CDR3 contains 16 residues. The ends were cut back, 0 bases at V and 3 bases at J, with 15 bases in the middle. The V gene's germline CDR1 is SGHTA and CDR2 FQGNSA. For the CDR3, the DNA is TGTGCCAGCAGCTTAGCCCCCAGAGCGGGTAACTACGAGCAGTACTTC. As protein: CASSLAPRAGNYEQYF. The entire variable domain, with the rest obtained from reference TRBV7-2 and TRBJ2-7, is as follows: GAGVSQSPSNKVTEKGKDVELRCDPISGHTALYWYRQSLGQGLEFLIYFQGNSAPDKSGLPSDRFSAERTGGSVSTLTIQRTQQEDSAVYLCASSLAPRAGNYEQYFGPGTRLTVT.

This clonotype occurred many times. One end of the junction fails to match germline, which may point to a read error. V is TRBV7-7 and J is TRBJ2-5, with TRBD2 matching 9 bases. Germline V gene sequence: CDR1 SSHAT, CDR2 FNYEAQ (reference sequence). The CDR3 extends over 15 amino acids. CDR3 loop: CASSLGLAEQETQYF. The CDR3 region has the DNA TGTGCTAGCAGCTTGGGACTAGCAGAACAAGAGACCCAGTACTTC.

This chain joins TRBV6-1 and TRBJ2-7; the D gene is possibly TRBD2 (6 bases). CDR3 length: 13 amino acids. The germline CDR1 and CDR2 sequences are MNHNS and SASEGT. V lost 7 bases to trimming and J lost 0 bases, with 10 bases between them. Here the CDR3 reads CASITGVSYEQYF. DNA for the CDR3: TGTGCCAGCATAACGGGGGTCTCCTACGAGCAGTACTTC.

This clonotype was observed at least ten times. The chain combines TRBV7-2 with TRBJ2-7, with D maybe TRBD1 (6 bases). The germline V gene has CDR1 SGHTA and CDR2 FQGNSA. Deletions cut 5 bases from V and 0 bases from J, with 17 bases between. The CDR3 length is 16 residues. In DNA, the CDR3 is TGTGCCAGCAGCAACAGGGTATTGGGGAGCTCCTACGAGCAGTACTTC. The encoded protein is CASSNRVLGSSYEQYF.

The sample holds many counts of this clonotype. The chain has TRBV7-3 and TRBJ2-3; D may correspond to TRBD1 or TRBD2 (5 bases each). With 5 bases removed from V and 10 bases from J, the gap between germline ends came to 19 bases. CDR3 length equals 14 residues. The germline V gene has CDR1 SGHTA and CDR2 FQGTGA. CDR3: CASSPGTGPEAQYF. The CDR3 DNA follows: TGTGCCAGCAGCCCCGGGACGGGCCCAGAGGCGCAGTATTTT.

This clonotype came up many times. This chain joins TRBV7-2 and TRBJ2-7; D gene uncertain. The CDR3 loop spans 13 amino acids. Germline values: CDR1 SGHTA, CDR2 FQGNSA. V was clipped by 8 bases and J by 0 bases, with 11 bases between them. The CDR3 region has the DNA TGTGCCAGCGGTTTTTTGCGCTCCTACGAGCAGTACTTC. This translates into CASGFLRSYEQYF. The whole variable domain, filled in from reference TRBV7-2 and TRBJ2-7, reads GAGVSQSPSNKVTEKGKDVELRCDPISGHTALYWYRQSLGQGLEFLIYFQGNSAPDKSGLPSDRFSAERTGGSVSTLTIQRTQQEDSAVYLCASGFLRSYEQYFGPGTRLTVT.

This clonotype was detected ten times or more. The chain carries TRBV9 and TRBJ2-1, with TRBD2 matching over 8 bases. The ends lost 0 bases at V and 3 bases at J; junction bases unmatched: 8. The CDR3 is 17 residues long. The germline gives CDR1 SGDLS, CDR2 YYNGEE. The chain's CDR3 is CASSVAEGTSGYNEQFF. CDR3 coding DNA: TGTGCCAGCAGCGTAGCTGAGGGGACTAGTGGCTACAATGAGCAGTTCTTC.

This clonotype was seen at least ten times. This chain joins TRBV7-2 and TRBJ1-1, with D tentatively TRBD1 (5 bases). CDR1 SGHTA and CDR2 FQGNSA come from the germline V gene. The CDR3 is 15 amino acids. V lost 1 base and J lost 1, with 10 bases in between. DNA for the CDR3: TGTGCCAGCAGCTTAGATGTAGGGGCGAACACTGAAGCTTTCTTT. Translated: CASSLDVGANTEAFF.

The table lists this clonotype with a few counts. The rearrangement uses TRBV12-3 or TRBV12-4 and TRBJ1-2; 8 nucleotides match TRBD1. The V and J ends lost 1 base and 8 bases, in that order; junction bases with no gene match: 6. The CDR3 runs to 14 residues. CDR3 loop: CASSLGRGRGGYTF. CDR3 nucleotides: TGTGCCAGCAGTTTAGGCAGGGGGCGAGGGGGCTACACCTTC.

This clonotype showed up just a few times. The V call is TRBV6-2 or TRBV6-3, the J call TRBJ1-1; TRBD1 agrees at 12 bases. This CDR3 is built from 15 residues. The J segment lost 5 bases and the V segment lost 2 bases, leaving 3 bases of the junction unmatched. The germline V gene has CDR1 MNHEY and CDR2 SVGEGT. CDR3 residues: CASSYGTGGWTEAFF. DNA for the CDR3: TGTGCCAGCAGTTACGGGACAGGGGGCTGGACTGAAGCTTTCTTT.

This clonotype was observed at least ten times. The chain joins TRBV28 to TRBJ2-7, with 7 bases identical to TRBD2. This CDR3 spans 12 amino acids. Looked up from germline, CDR1 is MDHEN and CDR2 is SYDVKM. V trimming: 8 bases; J trimming: 4 bases; junction bases outside the gene matches: 5. The CDR3 region has the DNA TGTGCCAGCGGGAGGGCAATTTACGAGCAGTACTTC. Translating it yields CASGRAIYEQYF.

In this sample, this clonotype turned up a few times. This chain joins TRBV28 and TRBJ1-4; D is ambiguous. The CDR3 sequence is 15 residues long. V dropped 2 bases and J dropped 6 bases, with 13 bases sitting between them. Per germline, CDR1 MDHEN and CDR2 SYDVKM. For the CDR3, the DNA is TGTGCCAGCAGTTTAGGCGCCTACCAGGATGAAAAACTGTTTTTT. It translates to CASSLGAYQDEKLFF. Full variable domain (rest looked up from reference TRBV28 and TRBJ1-4): DVKVTQSSRYLVKRTGEKVFLECVQDMDHENMFWYRQDPGLGLRLIYFSYDVKMKEKGDIPEGYSVSREKKERFSLILESASTNQTSMYLCASSLGAYQDEKLFFGSGTQLSVL.

In its sample, this clonotype was seen many times. This chain joins TRBV2 and TRBJ1-1; tentative D call: TRBD1 (6 bases). This CDR3 contains 15 residues. Trimming took off 7 bases at V and 0 bases at J, with 15 bases between the two ends. Germline V gene sequence: CDR1 SNHLY, CDR2 FYNNEI. The chain's CDR3 is CASTEQTGLNTEAFF. The CDR3 bases are TGTGCCAGCACCGAACAGACAGGTTTGAACACTGAAGCTTTCTTT.

This clonotype was found many times. The DNA for the CDR3 is TGCAGTGCTATGACGGGGAGGGCCCCCCAAAACATTCAGTACTTC. Protein product: CSAMTGRAPQNIQYF. This chain links TRBV20-1 with TRBJ2-4; 7 bases are shared with TRBD2. In germline, CDR1 is DFQATT, CDR2 SNEGSKA (reference sequence). The junction had 11 bases not matched to a gene; V was cut back by 4 bases and J by 5 bases. The CDR3 totals 15 residues.

This clonotype was picked up many times. The genes are TRBV7-2 and TRBJ2-2; unclear D gene. This CDR3 region has 12 residues. The germline V and J ends were trimmed by 3 bases and 10 bases, with 9 bases remaining between them. Per germline, CDR1 SGHTA and CDR2 FQGNSA. CDR3 sequence: CASSFTELELFF. DNA of the CDR3: TGTGCCAGCAGCTTTACAGAATTGGAGCTGTTTTTT. The variable domain in full, with the rest retrieved from reference TRBV7-2 and TRBJ2-2, is GAGVSQSPSNKVTEKGKDVELRCDPISGHTALYWYRQSLGQGLEFLIYFQGNSAPDKSGLPSDRFSAERTGGSVSTLTIQRTQQEDSAVYLCASSFTELELFFGEGSRLTVL.

This chain connects TRBV5-4 to TRBJ1-3; D is uncertain. Looked up from germline, CDR1 is SGHNT and CDR2 is YYREEE (reference sequence). V was trimmed by 3 bases and J by 0 bases, leaving 16 bases between them. The CDR3 spans 17 residues. As DNA, the CDR3 is TGTGCCAGCAGCTCCTCCCTGGGAGGCCCCTCTGGAAACACCATATATTTT. Encoded protein: CASSSSLGGPSGNTIYF. Looking up the rest from reference TRBV5-4 and TRBJ1-3 gives the full variable domain: ETGVTQSPTHLIKTRGQQVTLRCSSQSGHNTVSWYQQALGQGPQFIFQYYREEENGRGNFPPRFSGLQFPNYSSELNVNALELDDSALYLCASSSSLGGPSGNTIYFGEGSWLTVV.

Many counts were recorded for this clonotype. This chain connects TRBV19 to TRBJ1-2; D ambiguous. V was shortened by 5 bases and J by 3 bases, with 10 bases between the two germline ends. Per germline, CDR1 LNHDA and CDR2 SQIVND (reference sequence). The CDR3 has 13 amino acids. CDR3 nucleotides: TGTGCCAGTAGTTACGTCGGAGACTATGGCTACACCTTC. This encodes CASSYVGDYGYTF.

This clonotype has at least ten counts. This chain connects TRBV12-3 or TRBV12-4 to TRBJ1-5; 12 nucleotides match TRBD1. V lost 5 bases to trimming and J lost 7 bases; unmatched junction nucleotides: 9. The CDR3 extends over 16 amino acids. CDR3 residues: CASSHRDRGRGQPQHF. CDR3 DNA: TGTGCCAGCAGTCACCGGGACAGGGGGCGAGGGCAGCCCCAGCATTTT.

This clonotype has at least ten counts. The chain couples TRBV7-2 to TRBJ1-1, with D hard to call. The CDR3 spans 16 residues. Germline V gene data show CDR1 as SGHTA and CDR2 as FQGNSA. Trimming took off 2 bases at V and 3 bases at J, with 16 bases between the two ends. The CDR3 here is CASSLRPPREDTEAFF. CDR3 sequence (DNA): TGTGCCAGCAGCTTACGCCCACCGAGGGAGGACACTGAAGCTTTCTTT.

This clonotype was picked up many times. The V gene is TRBV7-2, the J gene TRBJ2-3; 7 bases agree with TRBD2. The CDR3 has 17 residues. The V and J ends lost 0 bases and 1 base, in that order; junction bases with no gene match: 7. CDR1 is SGHTA, CDR2 FQGNSA, per germline. The CDR3 here is CASSLAAAGVGTDTQYF. The CDR3 bases are TGTGCCAGCAGCTTAGCTGCGGCGGGGGTAGGCACAGATACGCAGTATTTT.

This clonotype was recorded at least ten times. CDR3 nucleotides: TGTGCCAGCAGTCCACTAACTAGCGGGAGAACGACAGATACGCAGTATTTT. Encoded protein: CASSPLTSGRTTDTQYF. This chain links TRBV6-2 or TRBV6-3 with TRBJ2-3; 11 bases match TRBD2. V lost 5 bases, J lost 3 bases, and 10 bases stayed unmatched. The germline gives CDR1 MNHEY, CDR2 SVGEGT. The CDR3 runs 17 residues.

The chain combines TRBV5-1 with TRBJ2-5, with D perhaps TRBD1 (5 bases). This CDR3 region has 15 residues. Germline V gene sequence: CDR1 SGHRS, CDR2 YFSETQ. Trimming stripped 4 bases from V and 0 bases from J, with 13 bases between. The CDR3 sequence: CASSGKGLDQETQYF. The CDR3 nucleotides are TGCGCCAGCAGCGGTAAGGGGCTGGACCAAGAGACCCAGTACTTC.